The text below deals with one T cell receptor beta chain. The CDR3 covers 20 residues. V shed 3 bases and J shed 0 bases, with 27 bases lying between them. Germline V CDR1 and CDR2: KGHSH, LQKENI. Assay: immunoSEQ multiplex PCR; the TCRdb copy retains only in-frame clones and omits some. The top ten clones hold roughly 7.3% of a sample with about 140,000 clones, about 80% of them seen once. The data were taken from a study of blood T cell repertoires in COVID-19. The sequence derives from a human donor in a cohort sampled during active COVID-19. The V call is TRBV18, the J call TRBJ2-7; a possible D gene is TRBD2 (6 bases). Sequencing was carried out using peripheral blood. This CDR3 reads CASSPRGGDTRGPSSYEQYF. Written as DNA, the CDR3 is TGTGCCAGCTCACCCCGGGGAGGAGATACGCGTGGGCCAAGCTCCTACGAGCAGTACTTC.